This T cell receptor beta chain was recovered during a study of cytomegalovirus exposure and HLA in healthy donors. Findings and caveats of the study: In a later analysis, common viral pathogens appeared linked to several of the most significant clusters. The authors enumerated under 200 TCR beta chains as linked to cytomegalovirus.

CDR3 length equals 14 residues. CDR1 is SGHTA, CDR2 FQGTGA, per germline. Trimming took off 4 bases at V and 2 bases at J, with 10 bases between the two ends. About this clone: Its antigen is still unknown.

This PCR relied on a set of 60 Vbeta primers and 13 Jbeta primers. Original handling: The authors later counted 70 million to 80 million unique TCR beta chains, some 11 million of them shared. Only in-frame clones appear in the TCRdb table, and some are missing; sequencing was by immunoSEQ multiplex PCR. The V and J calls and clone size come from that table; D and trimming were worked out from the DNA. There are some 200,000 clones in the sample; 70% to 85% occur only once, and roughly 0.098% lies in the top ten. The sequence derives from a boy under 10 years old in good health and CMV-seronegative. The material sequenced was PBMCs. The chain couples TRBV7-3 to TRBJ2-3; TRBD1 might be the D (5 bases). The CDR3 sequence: CASSSTASTDTQYF. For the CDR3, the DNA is TGTGCCAGCAGCTCGACAGCCTCCACAGATACGCAGTATTTT.